Sequencing of this TCR beta chain was carried out in a study of vaccination and CD4 T cells after COVID-19. About the study: The authors exposed cells to overlapping spike peptides derived from SARS-CoV-2, HCoV-NL63, HCoV-OC43 and HCoV-229E.

Germline CDR1 and CDR2: SGHVS and FNYEAQ. The CDR3 has 13 residues. V gave up 5 bases and J gave up 10 bases; unmatched junction bases: 9. Details on this clonotype: The antigen remains undetermined.

Treatment meaning: approximately nine-day PBMC culture with coronavirus spike peptide pools or control peptides (ViraFEST assay). Cultured CD4+ T cell DNA underwent sequencing with the Oncomine TCR Beta short-read assay. MiXCR, run by TCRdb on the PCR reads, gives a single entry per CDR3 protein. The sample lists 7,000 to 10,000 distinct CDR3 sequences, roughly two thirds occurring once. The genes are TRBV7-6 and TRBJ2-3; 7 bases are shared with TRBD2. The sample comprised CD4+ T cells from blood, cultured in vitro. This clonotype originated in a human donor who had recovered from COVID-19. This CDR3 reads CASSGPSGRAQYF. The CDR3 DNA is TGTGCCAGCAGCGGACCTAGCGGAAGGGCGCAGTATTTT.